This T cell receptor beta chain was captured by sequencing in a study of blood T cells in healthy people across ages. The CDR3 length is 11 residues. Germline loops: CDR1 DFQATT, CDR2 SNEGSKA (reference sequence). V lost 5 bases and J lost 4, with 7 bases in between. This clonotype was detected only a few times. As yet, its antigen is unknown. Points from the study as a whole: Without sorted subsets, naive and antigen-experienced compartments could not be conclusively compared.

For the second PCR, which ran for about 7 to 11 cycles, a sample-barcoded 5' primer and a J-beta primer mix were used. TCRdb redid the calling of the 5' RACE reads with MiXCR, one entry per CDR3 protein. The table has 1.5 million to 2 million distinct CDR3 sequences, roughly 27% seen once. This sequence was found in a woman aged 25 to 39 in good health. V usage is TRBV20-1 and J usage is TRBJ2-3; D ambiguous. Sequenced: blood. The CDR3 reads CSAPRADTQYF. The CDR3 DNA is TGCAGTGCTCCAAGGGCAGATACGCAGTATTTT.